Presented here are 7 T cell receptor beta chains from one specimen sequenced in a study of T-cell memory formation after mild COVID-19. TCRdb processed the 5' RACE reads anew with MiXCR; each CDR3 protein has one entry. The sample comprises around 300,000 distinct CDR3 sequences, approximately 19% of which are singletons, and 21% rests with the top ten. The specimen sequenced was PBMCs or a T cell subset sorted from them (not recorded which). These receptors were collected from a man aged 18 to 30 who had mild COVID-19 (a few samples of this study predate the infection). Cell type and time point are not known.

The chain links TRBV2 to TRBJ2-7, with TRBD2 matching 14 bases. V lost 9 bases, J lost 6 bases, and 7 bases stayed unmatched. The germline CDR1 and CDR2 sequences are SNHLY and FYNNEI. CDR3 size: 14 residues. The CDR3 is CASETSGGASEQYF. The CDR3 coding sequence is TGTGCCAGTGAGACTAGCGGGGGGGCGAGCGAGCAGTACTTC.

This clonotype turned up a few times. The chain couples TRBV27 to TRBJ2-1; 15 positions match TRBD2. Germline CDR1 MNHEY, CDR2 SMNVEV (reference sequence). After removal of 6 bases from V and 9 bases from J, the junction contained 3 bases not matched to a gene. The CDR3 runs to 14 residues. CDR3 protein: CASRAGLAGGEQFF. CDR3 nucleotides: TGTGCCAGCAGGGCGGGACTAGCGGGGGGTGAGCAGTTCTTC.

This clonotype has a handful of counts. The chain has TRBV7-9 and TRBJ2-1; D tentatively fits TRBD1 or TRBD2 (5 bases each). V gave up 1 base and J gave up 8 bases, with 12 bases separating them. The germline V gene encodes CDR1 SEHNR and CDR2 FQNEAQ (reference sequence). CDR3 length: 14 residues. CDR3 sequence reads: CASSLGTGPHEQFF. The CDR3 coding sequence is TGTGCCAGCAGCTTAGGTACGGGACCACATGAGCAGTTCTTC.

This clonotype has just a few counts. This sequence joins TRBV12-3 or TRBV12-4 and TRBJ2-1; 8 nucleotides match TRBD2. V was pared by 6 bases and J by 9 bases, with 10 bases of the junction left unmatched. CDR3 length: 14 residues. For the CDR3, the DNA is TGTGCCAGCAGCCCTCCTCGGGGGGGCCCTGAGCAGTTCTTC. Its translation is CASSPPRGGPEQFF.

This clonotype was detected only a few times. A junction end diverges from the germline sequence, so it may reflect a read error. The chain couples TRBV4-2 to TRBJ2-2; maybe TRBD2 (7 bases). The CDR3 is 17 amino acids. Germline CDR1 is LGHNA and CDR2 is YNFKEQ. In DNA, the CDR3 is TGTGCCAGCAGCCACCCCCCGGGGGGCCTGAACAACGGGGAGCTGTTTTTT. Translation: CASSHPPGGLNNGELFF.

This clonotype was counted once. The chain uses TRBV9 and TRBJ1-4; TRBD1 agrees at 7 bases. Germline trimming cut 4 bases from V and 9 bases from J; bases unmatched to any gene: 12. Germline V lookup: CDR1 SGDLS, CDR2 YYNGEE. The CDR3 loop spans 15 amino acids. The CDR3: CASSPGGQGDQKLFF. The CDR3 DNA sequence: TGTGCCAGCAGCCCCGGCGGTCAGGGGGATCAAAAACTGTTTTTT.

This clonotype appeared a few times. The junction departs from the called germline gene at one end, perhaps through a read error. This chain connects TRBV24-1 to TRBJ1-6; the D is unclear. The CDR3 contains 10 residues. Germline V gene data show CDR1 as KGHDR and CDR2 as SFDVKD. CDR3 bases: TGTGCCACCCGATTAGGAGTCACGGGTTTT. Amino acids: CATRLGVTGF.